Included here is one T cell receptor beta chain sequence, with context. The data stem from a study of glioma-infiltrating T cells after dendritic cell vaccination. Assay used: immunoSEQ multiplex PCR; TCRdb lists only in-frame clones, some missing. This table holds around 100,000 clones, roughly four fifths found once. The V gene's germline CDR1 is LGHNA and CDR2 YNFKEQ. This CDR3 has 15 amino acids. The V end was cut by 0 bases, the J end by 5 bases, with 8 bases between. The source material was blood, sampled before dendritic cell vaccination. The V gene is TRBV4-2, the J gene TRBJ1-6, with a tentative D call TRBD1 (5 bases). The clonotype comes from a human donor with glioblastoma. The CDR3 sequence is CASSQEGHDNSPLHF. The CDR3 bases are TGTGCCAGCAGCCAAGAGGGGCACGATAATTCACCCCTCCACTTT.